This is a list of T cell receptor beta chains from one sample in a study of T cell changes during pregnancy in multiple sclerosis. Profiling relied on immunoSEQ multiplex PCR, and the TCRdb table lists in-frame clones only, not all of them. The sample holds over 40,000 clones; about 92% are singletons and the top ten take around 2%. The specimen was peripheral blood, collected in the third trimester of pregnancy. These receptors were obtained from a female donor with multiple sclerosis, enrolled in a pregnancy study. The CDR3 runs from the conserved cysteine through the conserved F or W. The D gene is left open where the match is weak. The size of a clone is reported for some rows only, either as once, few or many, or as a class for expanded clones.

d_call clone_size j_call v_call cdr3_nt cdr3_aa
- - TRBJ1-5 TRBV6-1 TGTGCCAGCAGTGAGCAGGGTTTAGGGAATCAGCCCCAGCATTTT CASSEQGLGNQPQHF
- - TRBJ1-2 TRBV4-3 TGCGCCAGCAGCCAAGATGCGACAGTTTATGGCTACACCTTC CASSQDATVYGYTF
TRBD2 - TRBJ2-7 TRBV28 TGTGCCAGTTTAGCGGGAGGTCGCCTCTACGAGCAGTACTTC CASLAGGRLYEQYF
- few TRBJ1-1 TRBV29-1 TGCAGCGTTACGGGACATATGAACACTGAAGCTTTCTTT CSVTGHMNTEAFF
- - TRBJ2-4 TRBV6-5 TGTGCCAGCAGTTACTCTGAGACACTAGCCAAAAACATTCAGTACTTC CASSYSETLAKNIQYF
- few TRBJ2-1 TRBV4-2 TGTGCCAGCAGCCAAGAAGCCAAGTTAGGGAGGATTCTGGTTAATGAGCAGTTCTTC CASSQEAKLGRILVNEQFF
- - TRBJ1-2 TRBV6-5 TGTGCCAGCAGTTACTCGGACAGATCCTATGGCTACACCTTC CASSYSDRSYGYTF
- - TRBJ2-7 TRBV6-5 TGTGCCAGCAGTTTCCGGGGGGCCGCGGACTACGAGCAGTACTTC CASSFRGAADYEQYF
- - TRBJ2-3 TRBV29-1 TGCAGCTCCACCCCCGGGTTTACAGATACGCAGTATTTT CSSTPGFTDTQYF
- - TRBJ2-5 TRBV10-3 TGTGCCATCAGTGGCCCCAGCAGGGACCAAGAGACCCAGTACTTC CAISGPSRDQETQYF
- - TRBJ2-5 TRBV9 TGTGCCAGCAGCGTAGTGGGGGCGCGAGGAGAGACCCAGTACTTC CASSVVGARGETQYF
TRBD2 - TRBJ2-1 TRBV27 TGTGCCAGCAGTTTCCTCCTAGCGGGAGGGATCCACAATGAGCAGTTCTTC CASSFLLAGGIHNEQFF
TRBD2 - TRBJ2-7 TRBV4-1 TGCGCCAGCAGCCAAGCTCTAGCGGGCTCCTACGAGCAGTACTTC CASSQALAGSYEQYF
- once TRBJ2-7 TRBV25-1 TGTGCCAGCACTATCGGGGGTCAAAAGGACGAGCAGTACTTC CASTIGGQKDEQYF
TRBD1 - TRBJ1-2 TRBV29-1 TGCAGCGTCGACATAACAGGGGTGAACTATGGCTACACCTTC CSVDITGVNYGYTF
- - TRBJ2-7 TRBV18 TGTGCCAGCTCAATGGGAGCCACATACGAGCAGTACTTC CASSMGATYEQYF
TRBD2 - TRBJ2-1 TRBV28 TGTGCCAGCGGCCCACGACTAGCCTCGCGTAATGAGCAGTTCTTC CASGPRLASRNEQFF
TRBD2 - TRBJ2-7 TRBV15 TGTGCCACCAGCAGACTTTCTCTGAAGGGAGGGTCGGGCGAGCAGTACTTC CATSRLSLKGGSGEQYF
TRBD2 few TRBJ2-3 TRBV6-4 TGTGCCAGCAGTGACTCTAGCGGGAACACAGATACGCAGTATTTT CASSDSSGNTDTQYF
- - TRBJ1-2 TRBV27 TGTGCCAGCAGTTTATCCGGGGACTATGGCTACACCTTC CASSLSGDYGYTF
TRBD1 - TRBJ1-5 TRBV9 TGTGCCAGCAGCGTAGGAGGGGGACAGGATCAGCCCCAGCATTTT CASSVGGGQDQPQHF
TRBD1 - TRBJ2-2 TRBV19 TGTGCCAGTAGCCTTTCTACAGGGGGCGGCGTCGGGGAGCTGTTTTTT CASSLSTGGGVGELFF
TRBD1 - TRBJ1-3 TRBV5-8 TGTGCCAGCAGTTACCGCAAACAGGGGCCCCAGGGAAACACCATATATTTT CASSYRKQGPQGNTIYF
TRBD1 - TRBJ1-1 TRBV25-1 TGTGCCAGCAGTAGTCTGGACAGGGGACGCACTGAAGCTTTCTTT CASSSLDRGRTEAFF
TRBD1 - TRBJ2-2 TRBV4-2 TGTGCCAGCAGCCAAGGACAGGGGGACACCGGGGAGCTGTTTTTT CASSQGQGDTGELFF
TRBD2 once TRBJ2-7 TRBV7-9 TGTGCCAGCAGTCCTAGCGGGAGGGCCCCCAACGAGCAGTACTTC CASSPSGRAPNEQYF
- - TRBJ2-2 TRBV10-3 TGTGCCATCTCCTCATGGAGCATAGGGGCGAACACCGGGGAGCTGTTTTTT CAISSWSIGANTGELFF
TRBD1 - TRBJ2-1 TRBV2 TGTGCCAGCAGGAGTAGGACAGGGGGCGAGAAGGTGCAGTTCTTC CASRSRTGGEKVQFF
TRBD2 - TRBJ2-1 TRBV7-2 TGTGCCAGCAGCTTAGCTAGCGGGAGAGTCAATGAGCAGTTCTTC CASSLASGRVNEQFF
- - TRBJ2-3 TRBV28 TGTGCCAGCAGGGGGCAAACAGATACGCAGTATTTT CASRGQTDTQYF
TRBD1 - TRBJ1-5 TRBV15 TGTGCCACCAGCAGAAGAACGACAGGGGATCAGCCCCAGCATTTT CATSRRTTGDQPQHF
TRBD2 - TRBJ2-3 TRBV7-2 TGTGCCAGCACCAGACTAGCGGGAAGAGATACGCAGTATTTT CASTRLAGRDTQYF
TRBD1 - TRBJ1-5 TRBV15 TGTGCCACCAGCAGAGAGGGGACAGGGGGTATGTTAGGGAATCAGCCCCAGCATTTT CATSREGTGGMLGNQPQHF
TRBD1 once TRBJ2-5 TRBV5-1 TGCGCCAGCAGCTCAGGGACAGGTGGAGGTGTCTTGGAGACCCAGTACTTC CASSSGTGGGVLETQYF
TRBD1 once TRBJ2-5 TRBV15 TGTGCCACCAGCAGAGCTGGGACAGGGATCCAAGAGACCCAGTACTTC CATSRAGTGIQETQYF
- - TRBJ2-4 TRBV19 TGTGCCAGTAGTATAGTAGGATCGGGGAGCGACATTCAGTACTTC CASSIVGSGSDIQYF
- - TRBJ2-1 TRBV19 TGTGCCAGTAGTACGTTCAATGAGCAGTTCTTC CASSTFNEQFF
TRBD1 - TRBJ1-4 TRBV7-9 TGTGCCAGCAGCTTATCTGGACAGGGGGGAAAACTGTTTTTT CASSLSGQGGKLFF
- - TRBJ1-1 TRBV23-1 TGCGCCAGGGCACAGCATCCGAACACTGAAGCTTTCTTT CARAQHPNTEAFF
- - TRBJ2-2 TRBV9 TGTGCCAGCAGCCTAGGACAGACGAACACCGGGGAGCTGTTTTTT CASSLGQTNTGELFF
TRBD2 - TRBJ2-1 TRBV7-2 TGTGCCAGCAGCGTACTAGCGGGAGGGTACAATGAGCAGTTCTTC CASSVLAGGYNEQFF
TRBD2 once TRBJ2-1 TRBV5-1 TGCGCCAGCAGCTTGGCCGGGACTAGCGGAATCCTCGCCTACAATGAGCAGTTCTTC CASSLAGTSGILAYNEQFF
- - TRBJ2-1 TRBV19 TGTGCCAGTAGTATGGCAGAATTCTACAATGAGCAGTTCTTC CASSMAEFYNEQFF
- - TRBJ2-3 TRBV2 TGTGCCAGCAGTGGCCGGACGGACAAAAGCACAGATACGCAGTATTTT CASSGRTDKSTDTQYF
TRBD1 - TRBJ2-5 TRBV11-2 TGTGCCAGCAGCTTACTAGGGGGCGCGGTGGAGACCCAGTACTTC CASSLLGGAVETQYF
TRBD2 - TRBJ2-5 TRBV5-1 TGCGCCAGCTGCGAACTAGCGGGAGAAATCGAGACCCAGTACTTC CASCELAGEIETQYF
TRBD2 - TRBJ2-3 TRBV28 TGTGCCAGCAGTCAACTAGCGGGAGGAACAGATACGCAGTATTTT CASSQLAGGTDTQYF
- - TRBJ1-1 TRBV7-9 TGTGCCAGCAGCTTCGGGGGGCCGTGGACTGAAGCTTTCTTT CASSFGGPWTEAFF
- few TRBJ2-3 TRBV6-5 TGTGCCAGCAGTGGCGGCTCGAGCACAGATACGCAGTATTTT CASSGGSSTDTQYF
- - TRBJ2-5 TRBV28 TGTGCCAGCAGTCTCTCAGGGTCGGGGAGGCAAGAGACCCAGTACTTC CASSLSGSGRQETQYF